One sample yielded the 17 T cell receptor beta chains listed below, sequenced in a study of blood T cell repertoires in COVID-19. Here immunoSEQ multiplex PCR was the method, and the copy in TCRdb shows in-frame clones only, minus some. The sample shows around 38,000 clones, 87% of them seen only once. The sample taken for sequencing was peripheral blood. These receptors originate from a man aged 60 to 69 with COVID-19, enrolled during active disease.

In DNA form, the CDR3 reads TGTGCCAGCAGCTTGAGTCTAGCGGGGAGGGAGGAGACCCAGTACTTC. Translation: CASSLSLAGREETQYF. The rearrangement uses TRBV5-6 and TRBJ2-5; 9 positions match TRBD2. The V and J ends lost 1 base and 5 bases, in that order; junction bases with no gene match: 9. The CDR3 contains 16 residues. CDR1 and CDR2 from the germline V gene are SGHDT and YYEEEE.

The sample holds one count of this clone. The rearrangement links TRBV2 to TRBJ1-1, with TRBD1 matching 7 bases. The V gene end was trimmed by 8 bases and the J gene end by 0 bases; junction bases not matched to a gene: 12. The CDR3 covers 16 residues. Germline values: CDR1 SNHLY, CDR2 FYNNEI. CDR3 DNA sequence: TGTGCCAGCTCCATAACACAGGGGAAAATGAACACTGAAGCTTTCTTT. Encoded protein: CASSITQGKMNTEAFF.

The chain uses TRBV16 and TRBJ2-3; no clear D. Trimming shortened V by 0 bases and J by 5 bases, and 9 bases separated the two germline ends. In germline, CDR1 is KGHSY, CDR2 FQNENV. The CDR3 extends over 14 amino acids. The CDR3: CASSQSRQQDTQYF. The CDR3 coding sequence is TGTGCCAGCAGCCAATCGCGGCAGCAAGATACGCAGTATTTT.

J is TRBJ2-1 and V is TRBV3-1 (or the pseudogene TRBV3-2); the match to TRBD2 covers 13 bases. Germline V gene lookup returns CDR1 LGHDT and CDR2 YNNKEL (reference sequence). Trimming took 3 bases from V and 7 from J; bases not matched to a gene: 6. This CDR3 region has 16 residues. CDR3 amino acids: CASSHGLAGAQNEQFF. In DNA, the CDR3 is TGTGCCAGCAGCCATGGACTAGCGGGAGCTCAAAATGAGCAGTTCTTC.

The chain uses TRBV6-1 and TRBJ2-3; 15 bases align to TRBD2. V trimming: 4 bases; J trimming: 1 base; junction bases outside the gene matches: 6. The CDR3 totals 18 residues. CDR1 and CDR2 from the germline V gene are MNHNS and SASEGT. CDR3 DNA sequence: TGTGCCAGCAGTGCGGGACTAGCGGGAGGCGGGGGCACAGATACGCAGTATTTT. Translation gives CASSAGLAGGGGTDTQYF.

The J gene is TRBJ2-5, the V gene TRBV6-2 or TRBV6-3; the D gene is possibly TRBD1 (5 bases). CDR1 and CDR2 (germline): MNHEY, SVGEGT. The CDR3 covers 14 residues. The V end was cut by 2 bases, the J end by 1 base, with 8 bases between. The CDR3 loop is CASSYMGLQETQYF. CDR3 nucleotides: TGTGCCAGCAGTTACATGGGGCTCCAAGAGACCCAGTACTTC.

This chain connects TRBV20-1 to TRBJ2-7, with D unresolved. CDR1 and CDR2 from the germline V gene are DFQATT and SNEGSKA (reference sequence). V lost 2 bases, J lost 3 bases, and 2 bases lay in between. The CDR3 covers 10 residues. The DNA of the CDR3 is TGCAGTGCTAGACACTACGAGCAGTACTTC. Protein sequence: CSARHYEQYF.

The V and J genes are TRBV20-1 and TRBJ2-3, with D tentatively TRBD2 (5 bases). There are 14 residues in the CDR3. The germline V gene encodes CDR1 DFQATT and CDR2 SNEGSKA (reference sequence). Trimming stripped 3 bases from V and 3 bases from J, with 13 bases between. CDR3: CSASQLVGTDTQYF. DNA for the CDR3: TGCAGTGCTAGTCAACTAGTTGGTACAGATACGCAGTATTTT.

The chain couples TRBV18 to TRBJ2-3; 11 bases map to TRBD2. The V gene end was trimmed by 5 bases and the J gene end by 0 bases; junction bases not matched to a gene: 1. Germline-derived CDR1 and CDR2 are KGHSH and LQKENI. The CDR3 spans 15 residues. The CDR3 region has the DNA TGTGCCAGCTCAAGGACTAGCGGGAGCACAGATACGCAGTATTTT. This codes for CASSRTSGSTDTQYF.

The chain is built from TRBV2 and TRBJ2-1, with D tentatively TRBD1 (6 bases). Trimming pared 3 bases from V and 9 bases from J, leaving 18 bases between. Germline assignment: CDR1 SNHLY and CDR2 FYNNEI. This CDR3 region has 15 residues. The CDR3 sequence: CASSDGTIILGEQFF. The CDR3 DNA sequence: TGTGCCAGCAGTGATGGGACAATAATCCTGGGTGAGCAGTTCTTC. Looking up the rest from reference TRBV2 and TRBJ2-1 gives the full variable domain: EPEVTQTPSHQVTQMGQEVILRCVPISNHLYFYWYRQILGQKVEFLVSFYNNEISEKSEIFDDQFSVERPDGSNFTLKIRSTKLEDSAMYFCASSDGTIILGEQFFGPGTRLTVL.

This clone appeared a single time. The chain carries TRBV6-5 and TRBJ2-5; a possible D gene is TRBD2 (6 bases). V lost 0 bases, J lost 5 bases, and 13 bases lay in between. This CDR3 has 15 amino acids. Germline V lookup: CDR1 MNHEY, CDR2 SVGAGI. The CDR3, as DNA: TGTGCCAGCAGTTACTCGGGGGGATTTGTGGAGACCCAGTACTTC. Protein: CASSYSGGFVETQYF.

In this sample, this clone turned up once. The chain couples TRBV5-1 to TRBJ2-2, with a tentative D call TRBD1 (6 bases). Germline-derived CDR1 and CDR2 are SGHRS and YFSETQ. V lost 3 bases to trimming and J lost 6 bases, with 18 bases between them. The CDR3 is 16 residues long. CDR3 amino acids: CASSSERTEWAGELFF. In DNA form, the CDR3 reads TGCGCCAGCAGCTCCGAACGGACAGAATGGGCCGGGGAGCTGTTTTTT.

The rearrangement joins TRBV5-4 to TRBJ1-3, with 10 bases that match TRBD1. Germline V gene sequence: CDR1 SGHNT, CDR2 YYREEE (reference sequence). The CDR3 covers 13 residues. J was trimmed by 8 bases and V by 9 bases; bases with no gene match: 8. The CDR3 nucleotides read TGTGCCACCTCGACAGGGGGCATGGACACCATATATTTT. Translated, it gives CATSTGGMDTIYF.

J is TRBJ1-5 and V is TRBV30, with a tentative D call TRBD1 (5 bases). In germline, CDR1 is GTSNPN, CDR2 SVGIG (reference sequence). With 2 bases removed from V and 1 base from J, the gap between germline ends came to 15 bases. The CDR3 covers 16 residues. CDR3 coding DNA: TGTGCCTGGAGTCGAGGCGGCAGGGCGAGCAATCAGCCCCAGCATTTT. This gives the protein CAWSRGGRASNQPQHF.

V and J are TRBV6-5 and TRBJ1-4; TRBD1 agrees at 10 bases. The CDR3 spans 15 residues. Trimming cost V 6 bases and J 6 bases; bases outside gene matches: 7. CDR1 is MNHEY, CDR2 SVGAGI, per germline. DNA of the CDR3: TGTGCCAGCAGACCCCCCGGGACAGGGGATGAAAAACTGTTTTTT. It specifies CASRPPGTGDEKLFF.

The sample holds a few counts of this clone. The chain employs TRBV5-1 and TRBJ1-6; D unresolved. V shed 0 bases and J shed 0 bases, with 7 bases lying between them. The germline V gene has CDR1 SGHRS and CDR2 YFSETQ. This CDR3 is built from 16 residues. CDR3 loop: CASSLGGSSYNSPLHF. The CDR3 region has the DNA TGCGCCAGCAGCTTGGGAGGGAGCTCCTATAATTCACCCCTCCACTTT. The whole variable domain, filled in from reference TRBV5-1 and TRBJ1-6, reads KAGVTQTPRYLIKTRGQQVTLSCSPISGHRSVSWYQQTPGQGLQFLFEYFSETQRNKGNFPGRFSGRQFSNSRSEMNVSTLELGDSALYLCASSLGGSSYNSPLHFGNGTRLTVT.

The V call is TRBV3-1 (or the pseudogene TRBV3-2), the J call TRBJ1-2; D perhaps matches TRBD1 (5 bases). The germline gives CDR1 LGHDT, CDR2 YNNKEL (reference sequence). CDR3 length: 15 residues. V gave up 0 bases and J gave up 2 bases, with 10 bases separating them. Here the CDR3 DNA reads TGTGCCAGCAGCCAAGACGGGGGAAGGAACTATGGCTACACCTTC. Encoded protein: CASSQDGGRNYGYTF.